Listed below are T cell receptor beta chains from one sample, sequenced in a study of cytomegalovirus exposure and HLA in healthy donors. Clones were read by immunoSEQ multiplex PCR, and TCRdb kept only the in-frame ones, dropping some. The sample has 150,000 or so clones, around three quarters seen once. Sequencing was carried out using PBMCs. Receptors originate from a man aged 40-55 years in good health and CMV-seropositive. Both conserved end residues are part of each CDR3. The D gene is left open where the match is weak. The size entry is marked missing in some rows and otherwise reads once, few, many or a size class.

V	D	size	J	DNA	CDR3
TRBV6-5	TRBD2	NA	TRBJ2-1	TGTGCCAGCAGTTATGTGGGACTAGCGGGGAATGAGCAGTTCTTC	CASSYVGLAGNEQFF
TRBV6-6	NA	few	TRBJ1-2	TGTGCCAGTAACCTGGAGGGCGATCTCTATGGCTACACCTTC	CASNLEGDLYGYTF
TRBV9	TRBD1	once	TRBJ1-6	TGTGCCAGCAGCGGGGGACAGGGGCATAATTCACCCCTCCACTTT	CASSGGQGHNSPLHF
TRBV2	NA	NA	TRBJ2-3	TGTGCCAGCAGAGGTGGGGGGGGGCTGGCAGATACGCAGTATTTT	CASRGGGGLADTQYF
TRBV4-3	NA	NA	TRBJ1-1	TGCGCCAGCAGCCAAAATGGGCGGGGGCTCACTGAAGCTTTCTTT	CASSQNGRGLTEAFF
TRBV15	TRBD1	NA	TRBJ1-1	TGTGCCACCAGCAGAGATTTGAGGGGACAGAGGGTAACTGAAGCTTTCTTT	CATSRDLRGQRVTEAFF
TRBV9	NA	NA	TRBJ2-7	TGTGCCAGCAGCGTCGGACAGAAGGACGAGCAGTACTTC	CASSVGQKDEQYF
TRBV7-9	NA	NA	TRBJ1-4	TGTTCCAGCAGCTTCCGGCGTCACGAACGAGGGTTCGGAAAACTGTTTTTT	CSSSFRRHERGFGKLFF
TRBV9	TRBD2	few	TRBJ2-7	TGTGCCAGCAGCGTAGGAAGTAGCGGGGCAGAGCAGTACTTC	CASSVGSSGAEQYF
TRBV19	NA	NA	TRBJ2-7	TGTGCCAGTAGTTCTTTAGGGGGCGAGCAGTACTTC	CASSSLGGEQYF
TRBV7-2	TRBD1	few	TRBJ2-5	TGTGCCAGCAGCTTAGCGCGGACAGGGGGCGAGACCCAGTACTTC	CASSLARTGGETQYF
TRBV7-3	NA	once	TRBJ1-4	TGTGCCAGCAGCTTATCCCCCGATGAAAAACTGTTTTTT	CASSLSPDEKLFF
TRBV6-1	TRBD1	NA	TRBJ1-3	TGTGCCAGCAGTGCCACCCGGGACAGCCGAAACACCATATATTTT	CASSATRDSRNTIYF
TRBV10-3	NA	NA	TRBJ1-2	TGTGCCATCAGTCCCGACAGAAATGGCTACACCTTC	CAISPDRNGYTF
TRBV7-6	NA	few	TRBJ2-7	TGTGCCAGCAGCTTAGGGGCCAGCTCCTACGAGCAGTACTTC	CASSLGASSYEQYF
TRBV7-9	NA	few	TRBJ1-4	TGTTCCAGCAGCTTAGTTAGCGTCGGAGAAAAACTGTTTTTT	CSSSLVSVGEKLFF
TRBV7-3	NA	NA	TRBJ1-2	TGTGCCAGCAGCCCGGAAGCGGGCTATGGCTACACCTTC	CASSPEAGYGYTF
TRBV21-1	NA	NA	TRBJ1-6	TGTGCCAGCAGGAACACCCATTCACCCCTCCACTTT	CASRNTHSPLHF
TRBV18	NA	NA	TRBJ2-1	TGTGCCAGCTCACTAGGGGATGAGCAGTTCTTC	CASSLGDEQFF
TRBV25-1	NA	NA	TRBJ1-2	TGTGCCAGCAGTGAGGAGTTTAATAGGGGCTACACCTTC	CASSEEFNRGYTF
TRBV6-5	NA	NA	TRBJ1-1	TGTGCCAGCAGTTACTTAGGGGGTGTTGGCACTGAAGCTTTCTTT	CASSYLGGVGTEAFF
TRBV13	NA	NA	TRBJ2-7	TGTGCCAGCAGCTCACAAGACAGGGAGCAGTACTTC	CASSSQDREQYF
TRBV7-2	TRBD1	NA	TRBJ1-2	TGTGCCAGCAGCCCATCTGACAGGGGAGGCTACACCTTC	CASSPSDRGGYTF
TRBV5-1	TRBD1	NA	TRBJ1-1	TGCGCCACCCGTGGGGGGACAGGGAACACTGAAGCTTTCTTT	CATRGGTGNTEAFF
TRBV19	NA	NA	TRBJ1-6	TGTGCCAGTAGTATTCAGGGGAGCTCCTATAATTCACCCCTCCACTTT	CASSIQGSSYNSPLHF
TRBV12-1	NA	NA	TRBJ2-7	TGTGCCAGCAGCTTTGCAGCTTGGGGCGGTCTAGCCTACGAGCAGTACTTC	CASSFAAWGGLAYEQYF
TRBV6-5	NA	NA	TRBJ2-7	TGTGCCACCACCAACCCAGGGGACTCCTACGAGCAGTACTTC	CATTNPGDSYEQYF
TRBV19	NA	NA	TRBJ2-7	TGTGCCAGTAGTCCGCAGGGCTACGAGCAGTACTTC	CASSPQGYEQYF